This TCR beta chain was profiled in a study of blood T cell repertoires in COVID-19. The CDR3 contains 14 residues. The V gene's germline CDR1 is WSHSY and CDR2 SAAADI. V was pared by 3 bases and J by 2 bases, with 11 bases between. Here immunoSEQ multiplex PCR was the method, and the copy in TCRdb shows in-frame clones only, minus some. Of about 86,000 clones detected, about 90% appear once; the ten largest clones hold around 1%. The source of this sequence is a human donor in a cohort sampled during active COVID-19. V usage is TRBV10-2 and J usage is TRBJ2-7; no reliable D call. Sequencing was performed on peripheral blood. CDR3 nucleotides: TGCGCCAGCAGTGAAGGAGACCTAGCCTACGAGCAGTACTTC. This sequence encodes CASSEGDLAYEQYF.